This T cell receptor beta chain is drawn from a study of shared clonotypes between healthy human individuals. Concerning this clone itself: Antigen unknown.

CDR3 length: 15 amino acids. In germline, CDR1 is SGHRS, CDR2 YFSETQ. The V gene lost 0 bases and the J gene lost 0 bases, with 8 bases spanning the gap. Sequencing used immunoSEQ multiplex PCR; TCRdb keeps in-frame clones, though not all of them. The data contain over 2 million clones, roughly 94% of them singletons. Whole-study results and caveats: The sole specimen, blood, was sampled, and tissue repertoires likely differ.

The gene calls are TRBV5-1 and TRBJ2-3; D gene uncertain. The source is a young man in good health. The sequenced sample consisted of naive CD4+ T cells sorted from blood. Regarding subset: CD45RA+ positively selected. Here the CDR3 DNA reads TGCGCCAGCAGCTTGGAAACCCCTAGCACAGATACGCAGTATTTT. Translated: CASSLETPSTDTQYF.